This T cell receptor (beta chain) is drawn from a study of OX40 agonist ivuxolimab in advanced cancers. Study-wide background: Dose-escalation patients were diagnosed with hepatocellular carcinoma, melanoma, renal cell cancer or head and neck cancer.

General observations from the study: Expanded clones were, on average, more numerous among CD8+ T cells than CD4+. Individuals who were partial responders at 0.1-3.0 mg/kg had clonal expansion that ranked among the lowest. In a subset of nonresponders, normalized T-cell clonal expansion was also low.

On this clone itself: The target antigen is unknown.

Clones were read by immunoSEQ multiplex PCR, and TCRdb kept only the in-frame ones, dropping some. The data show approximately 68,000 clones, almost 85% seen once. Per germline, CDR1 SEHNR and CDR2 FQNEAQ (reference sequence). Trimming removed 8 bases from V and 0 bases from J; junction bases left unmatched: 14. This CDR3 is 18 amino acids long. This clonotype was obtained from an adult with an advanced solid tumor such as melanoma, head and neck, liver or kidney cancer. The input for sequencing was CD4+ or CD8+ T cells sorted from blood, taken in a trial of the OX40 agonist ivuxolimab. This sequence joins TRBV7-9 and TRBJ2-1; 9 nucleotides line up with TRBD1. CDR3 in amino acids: CASVLGQGHGYSYNEQFF. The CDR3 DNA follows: TGTGCCAGCGTCCTGGGACAGGGTCATGGGTACTCCTACAATGAGCAGTTCTTC.